The 20 T cell receptor beta chains presented below share a single source sample, sequenced in a study of radiotherapy plus CTLA-4 blockade in lung cancer. Here immunoSEQ multiplex PCR was the method, and the copy in TCRdb shows in-frame clones only, minus some. This repertoire shows over 45,000 clones, more than 60% found once; its top ten account for around 16%. The source was peripheral blood, collected from a patient treated with radiotherapy plus ipilimumab. These receptors all come from a human donor with non-small cell lung cancer who had a complete response to radiotherapy plus ipilimumab.

This clone was found a few times. The V call is TRBV12-2, the J call TRBJ2-7; no DNA check was done on the table's D call, TRBD1. TRBV12-2 is an annotated pseudogene. There are 14 residues in the CDR3. The CDR3 loop is CASRLWTGGYEQYF. The CDR3, as DNA: TGTGCAAGTCGCTTATGGACAGGGGGTTACGAGCAGTACTTC.

The CDR3 loop is CASSSIAGGPAKNIQYF. CDR3 bases: TGTGCCAGCAGCTCCATAGCGGGAGGGCCGGCCAAAAACATTCAGTACTTC. The chain has TRBV7-2 and TRBJ2-4; 11 nucleotides match TRBD2. J was trimmed by 1 base and V by 4 bases; bases with no gene match: 6. This CDR3 spans 17 amino acids. Germline CDR1 SGHTA, CDR2 FQGNSA.

The DNA of the CDR3 is TGTGCCAGCAGCGCCGGGGGGGACCCTAGCACAGATACGCAGTATTTT. Protein: CASSAGGDPSTDTQYF. The chain combines TRBV5-4 with TRBJ2-3; 8 bases are shared with TRBD2. The ends lost 4 bases at V and 0 bases at J; junction bases unmatched: 7. Germline V gene sequence: CDR1 SGHNT, CDR2 YYREEE (reference sequence). The CDR3 runs to 16 residues.

The chain is built from TRBV5-6 and TRBJ1-2; 9 nucleotides agree with TRBD1. Germline lookup yields CDR1 SGHDT and CDR2 YYEEEE. The V gene end was trimmed by 3 bases and the J gene end by 3 bases; junction bases not matched to a gene: 6. This CDR3 has 15 residues. CDR3 bases: TGTGCCAGCAGCTCTCTCGGGACAGGGCACTATGGCTACACCTTC. Protein: CASSSLGTGHYGYTF.

The rearrangement joins TRBV25-1 to TRBJ2-5; D remains unclear. Trimming cost V 3 bases and J 2 bases, with 10 bases left between them. This CDR3 comprises 14 residues. Germline values: CDR1 MGHDK, CDR2 SYGVNS. The CDR3 reads CASSDPPLQETQYF. The CDR3 nucleotides read TGTGCCAGCAGTGACCCCCCACTACAAGAGACCCAGTACTTC.

The chain is built from TRBV9 and TRBJ1-1; 7 bases fit TRBD1. J lost 3 bases, V lost 4 bases, and 3 bases had no gene match. Germline CDR1 reads SGDLS; CDR2 reads YYNGEE. The CDR3 has 13 amino acids. CDR3 sequence: CASSHDRDTEAFF. CDR3 DNA: TGTGCCAGCAGCCACGACAGGGACACTGAAGCTTTCTTT.

The count of this clone is one. This chain connects TRBV25-1 to TRBJ2-1, with 9 positions matching TRBD2. The CDR3 consists of 17 residues. CDR1 and CDR2 from the germline V gene are MGHDK and SYGVNS. Trimming took 6 bases from V and 6 from J; bases not matched to a gene: 15. The CDR3 sequence is CASRGRPWREGLNEQFF. The CDR3, as DNA: TGTGCCAGCAGAGGGCGCCCTTGGCGGGAGGGCCTCAATGAGCAGTTCTTC.

The chain links TRBV28 to TRBJ1-5; D might be TRBD1 (6 bases). Deletions cut 5 bases from V and 6 bases from J, with 14 bases between. The germline CDR1 and CDR2 sequences are MDHEN and SYDVKM. The CDR3 runs to 14 residues. In DNA, the CDR3 is TGTGCCAGCAGTCTAGGGGGATTGAGTCAGCCCCAGCATTTT. This gives the protein CASSLGGLSQPQHF.

The chain combines TRBV19 with TRBJ2-5, with D possibly matching TRBD1 (6 bases). The V and J ends lost 7 bases and 5 bases respectively, with 11 bases between them. CDR1 is LNHDA, CDR2 SQIVND, per germline (reference sequence). The CDR3 covers 12 residues. This CDR3 is CASKAGEETQYF. The DNA of the CDR3 is TGTGCCAGTAAGGCAGGGGAGGAGACCCAGTACTTC.

The chain is built from TRBV27 and TRBJ2-7; the match to TRBD1 covers 11 bases. The germline gives CDR1 MNHEY, CDR2 SMNVEV (reference sequence). The ends lost 3 bases at V and 4 bases at J; junction bases unmatched: 8. The CDR3 contains 16 residues. The CDR3 DNA sequence: TGTGCCAGCAGTTTCTCAGCCGGGACAGGGGGATACGAGCAGTACTTC. Translation: CASSFSAGTGGYEQYF.

The chain joins TRBV9 to TRBJ2-3; D unresolved. With 2 bases removed from V and 1 base from J, the gap between germline ends came to 5 bases. Germline loops: CDR1 SGDLS, CDR2 YYNGEE. The CDR3 extends over 13 amino acids. The CDR3 region has the DNA TGTGCCAGCAGCGTTGAGGGCACAGATACGCAGTATTTT. Its protein is CASSVEGTDTQYF.

The rearrangement uses TRBV7-2 and TRBJ2-5; TRBD2 aligns across 7 bases. V shed 5 bases and J 9 bases; nucleotides not matched to a gene: 9. The CDR3 is 13 amino acids. Germline values: CDR1 SGHTA, CDR2 FQGNSA. The CDR3: CASSPAEGRAQYF. DNA for the CDR3: TGTGCCAGCAGCCCCGCGGAGGGGAGGGCCCAGTACTTC.

The chain carries TRBV4-3 and TRBJ1-6, with a possible D match to TRBD1 (5 bases). The germline CDR1 and CDR2 sequences are LGHNA and YSLEER. The V end was cut by 4 bases, the J end by 4 bases, with 23 bases between. The CDR3 runs to 19 residues. DNA for the CDR3: TGCGCCAGCAGCCCCACCCTAGGGGATCTGGCCTCGTATAATTCACCCCTCCACTTT. This codes for CASSPTLGDLASYNSPLHF.

The genes are TRBV9 and TRBJ2-1; the match to TRBD2 covers 14 bases. After removal of 4 bases from V and 9 bases from J, the junction contained 12 bases not matched to a gene. This CDR3 has 17 amino acids. CDR1 is SGDLS, CDR2 YYNGEE, per germline. The CDR3 loop reads CASSSSPGLAGEGEQFF. In DNA, the CDR3 is TGTGCCAGCAGCTCCTCGCCGGGACTAGCGGGAGAGGGTGAGCAGTTCTTC.

This clone was seen at least ten times. J is TRBJ1-1 and V is TRBV6-1; 7 bases are shared with TRBD1. The CDR3 totals 16 residues. Germline CDR1 MNHNS, CDR2 SASEGT. Trimming took 1 base from V and 6 from J; bases not matched to a gene: 11. CDR3 nucleotides: TGTGCCAGCAGTGAAGGGGCGCGAAGGGGGCTCTCTGAAGCTTTCTTT. It encodes CASSEGARRGLSEAFF.

This chain uses TRBV11-3 with TRBJ2-4; D possibly corresponds to TRBD2 (7 bases). This CDR3 has 15 residues. V lost 5 bases and J 7 bases, leaving 18 bases between the germline ends. The germline V gene has CDR1 SGHNT and CDR2 YENEEA. As DNA, the CDR3 is TGTGCCAGCAGCGTCCGGGGGGCCCTATCGAACATTCAGTACTTC. Its translation is CASSVRGALSNIQYF.

This sequence joins TRBV29-1 and TRBJ2-3, with 10 bases aligning to TRBD1. Germline CDR1 and CDR2: SQVTM and ANQGSEA. The CDR3 is 14 residues long. J was trimmed by 0 bases and V by 6 bases; bases with no gene match: 3. The chain's CDR3 is CSVGTGASTDTQYF. The DNA for the CDR3 is TGCAGCGTGGGGACAGGGGCTAGCACAGATACGCAGTATTTT.

The V and J genes are TRBV19 and TRBJ2-1, with 12 bases fitting TRBD2. Germline lookup yields CDR1 LNHDA and CDR2 SQIVND (reference sequence). The CDR3 is 17 amino acids. V shed 5 bases and J 3 bases; nucleotides not matched to a gene: 8. The CDR3 nucleotides read TGTGCCAGTAGTCCGGCTAGCGGGAGGGCTGACTACAATGAGCAGTTCTTC. As protein: CASSPASGRADYNEQFF.

This clone showed up just a few times. The CDR3 DNA reads TGCGCCAGCAGCCAAGGGAGGCTTAGGTCCTACGAGCAGTACTTC. Protein product: CASSQGRLRSYEQYF. The rearrangement links TRBV4-3 to TRBJ2-7; maybe TRBD2 (5 bases). With 1 base removed from V and 1 base from J, the gap between germline ends came to 11 bases. The CDR3 has 15 amino acids. Per the germline V gene, CDR1 is LGHNA and CDR2 is YSLEER.

The chain uses TRBV10-3 and TRBJ1-5; TRBD1 might be the D (5 bases). CDR3 length equals 12 residues. V shed 10 bases and J shed 6 bases, with 13 bases lying between them. Germline CDR1 reads ENHRY; CDR2 reads SYGVKD. The CDR3 DNA sequence: TGTGCCACCAGGGAGCGGGGTCAGCCCCAGCATTTT. Translating gives CATRERGQPQHF.